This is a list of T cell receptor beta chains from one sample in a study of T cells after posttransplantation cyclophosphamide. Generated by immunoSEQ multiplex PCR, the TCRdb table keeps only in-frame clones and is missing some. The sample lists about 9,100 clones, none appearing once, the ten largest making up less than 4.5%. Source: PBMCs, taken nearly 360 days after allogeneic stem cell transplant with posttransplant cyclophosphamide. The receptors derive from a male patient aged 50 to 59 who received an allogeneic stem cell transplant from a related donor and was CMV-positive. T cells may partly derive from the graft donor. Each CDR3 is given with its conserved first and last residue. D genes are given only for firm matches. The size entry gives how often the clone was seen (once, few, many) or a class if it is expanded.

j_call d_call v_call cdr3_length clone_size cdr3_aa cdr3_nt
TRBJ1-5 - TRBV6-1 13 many CASSGGFNQPQHF TGTGCCAGCAGTGGGGGCTTCAATCAGCCCCAGCATTTT
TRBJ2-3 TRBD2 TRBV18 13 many CASSGGGTDTQYF TGTGCCAGCTCGGGGGGGGGCACAGATACGCAGTATTTT
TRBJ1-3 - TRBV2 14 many CASSEGSSGNTIYF TGTGCCAGCAGTGAGGGCAGCTCTGGAAACACCATATATTTT
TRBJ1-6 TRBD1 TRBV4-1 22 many CASSQEHNIERGTGNPNSPLHF TGCGCCAGCAGCCAAGAACACAATATCGAGCGAGGGACAGGGAACCCTAATTCACCCCTCCACTTT
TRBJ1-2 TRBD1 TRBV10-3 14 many CAISEGTGVGGYTF TGTGCCATCAGTGAGGGGACAGGGGTTGGTGGCTACACCTTC
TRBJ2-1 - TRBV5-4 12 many CASRRGDNEQFF TGTGCCAGCAGACGAGGAGACAATGAGCAGTTCTTC
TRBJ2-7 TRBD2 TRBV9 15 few CASSVGTSGSYEQYF TGTGCCAGCAGCGTGGGGACTAGCGGGAGTTACGAGCAGTACTTC
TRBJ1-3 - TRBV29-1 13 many CSVAGLFGNTIYF TGCAGCGTCGCGGGACTGTTTGGAAACACCATATATTTT
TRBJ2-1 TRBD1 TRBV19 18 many CASSRGTGASNHYNEQFF TGTGCCAGTAGTAGAGGGACAGGGGCATCCAACCATTACAATGAGCAGTTCTTC
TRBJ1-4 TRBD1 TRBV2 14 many CASSRQGLDEKLFF TGTGCCAGCAGTCGACAGGGGCTGGATGAAAAACTGTTTTTT
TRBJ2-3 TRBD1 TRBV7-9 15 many CASSSGTGGTDTQYF TGTGCCAGCAGCTCCGGGACAGGGGGCACAGATACGCAGTATTTT
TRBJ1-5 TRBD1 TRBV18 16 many CASSPQTTGQDQPQHF TGTGCCAGCTCACCACAAACGACAGGGCAAGATCAGCCCCAGCATTTT
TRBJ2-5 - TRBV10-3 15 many CAISESAGSKETQYF TGTGCCATCAGTGAGTCGGCGGGGTCAAAAGAGACCCAGTACTTC
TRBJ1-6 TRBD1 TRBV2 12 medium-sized CASQGAGSPLHF TGTGCCAGCCAGGGGGCGGGTTCACCCCTCCACTTT
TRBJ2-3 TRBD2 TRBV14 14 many CASSPGTTTDTQYF TGTGCCAGCAGCCCGGGGACTACCACAGATACGCAGTATTTT
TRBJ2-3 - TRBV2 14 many CASGGLRRADTQYF TGTGCCAGCGGCGGACTGAGGAGGGCAGATACGCAGTATTTT
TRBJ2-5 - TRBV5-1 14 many CASSLISGQETQYF TGCGCCAGCAGCTTGATCAGCGGGCAAGAGACCCAGTACTTC
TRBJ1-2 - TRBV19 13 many CASSTDSYYGYTF TGTGCCAGTAGTACCGACAGCTACTATGGCTACACCTTC
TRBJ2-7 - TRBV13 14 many CASSFGGANYEQYF TGTGCCAGCAGCTTTGGGGGGGCGAACTACGAGCAGTACTTC
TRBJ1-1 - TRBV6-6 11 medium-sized CASTTLTEAFF TGTGCCAGCACGACACTCACTGAAGCTTTCTTT
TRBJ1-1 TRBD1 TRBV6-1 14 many CASLPGQGLAEAFF TGTGCCAGCCTGCCAGGACAGGGGCTCGCTGAAGCTTTCTTT
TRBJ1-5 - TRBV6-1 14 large CASMVRYSNQPQHF TGTGCCAGCATGGTCCGGTATAGCAATCAGCCCCAGCATTTT
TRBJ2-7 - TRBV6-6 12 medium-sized CASSPVPDEQYF TGTGCCAGCAGTCCCGTTCCCGACGAGCAGTACTTC
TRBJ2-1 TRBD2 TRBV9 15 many CASSVGSGGASEQFF TGTGCCAGCAGCGTAGGTAGCGGGGGGGCCAGTGAGCAGTTCTTC
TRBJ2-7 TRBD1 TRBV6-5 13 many CASSWGTAYEQYF TGTGCCAGCAGTTGGGGGACAGCCTACGAGCAGTACTTC
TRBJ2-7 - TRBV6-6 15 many CASSYGGGYSYEQYF TGTGCCAGCAGTTATGGGGGCGGTTACTCCTACGAGCAGTACTTC
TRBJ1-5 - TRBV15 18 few CATSRDIILVRRGQPQHF TGTGCCACCAGCAGAGATATAATATTGGTAAGGCGCGGTCAGCCCCAGCATTTT
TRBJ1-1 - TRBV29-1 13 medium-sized CSVELPGSTEAFF TGCAGCGTTGAACTTCCGGGTAGCACTGAAGCTTTCTTT
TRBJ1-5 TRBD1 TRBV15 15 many CATSRGPTGVQPQHF TGTGCCACCAGCAGAGGACCGACAGGGGTTCAGCCCCAGCATTTT
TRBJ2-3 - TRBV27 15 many CASSLSARVTDTQYF TGTGCCAGCAGTTTATCGGCCCGGGTCACAGATACGCAGTATTTT
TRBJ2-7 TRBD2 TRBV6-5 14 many CASRRAGRSYEQYF TGTGCCAGCAGACGAGCGGGACGCTCCTACGAGCAGTACTTC
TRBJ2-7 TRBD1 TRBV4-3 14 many CASSRTGGNYEQYF TGCGCCAGCAGCCGCACAGGGGGCAACTACGAGCAGTACTTC
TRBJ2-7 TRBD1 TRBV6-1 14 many CAITRDRGTYEQYF TGTGCCATTACCCGGGACAGGGGAACCTACGAGCAGTACTTC
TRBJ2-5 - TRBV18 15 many CASSPPIGGGETQYF TGTGCCAGCTCACCACCCATCGGTGGCGGGGAGACCCAGTACTTC
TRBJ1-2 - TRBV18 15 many CASSPRQGLNYGYTF TGTGCCAGCTCACCACGGCAGGGGCTCAACTATGGCTACACCTTC
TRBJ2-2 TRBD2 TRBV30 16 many CAWSYGTSGRIGELFF TGTGCCTGGAGTTATGGGACTAGCGGAAGAATCGGGGAGCTGTTTTTT
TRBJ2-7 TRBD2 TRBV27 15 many CASSLSLAGKYEQYF TGTGCCAGCAGTTTATCGCTAGCGGGGAAGTACGAGCAGTACTTC
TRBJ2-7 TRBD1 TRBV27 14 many CASSTGTGGYEQYF TGTGCCAGCAGTACCGGGACAGGGGGCTACGAGCAGTACTTC
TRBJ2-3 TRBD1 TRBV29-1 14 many CSVDPDRVTDTQYF TGCAGCGTTGACCCGGACAGGGTCACAGATACGCAGTATTTT
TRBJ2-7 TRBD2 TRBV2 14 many CASRGTSGNYEQYF TGTGCCAGCAGAGGGACTAGCGGGAACTACGAGCAGTACTTC
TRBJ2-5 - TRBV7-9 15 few CASSRNGGSQETQYF TGTGCCAGCAGTAGAAATGGGGGCTCCCAAGAGACCCAGTACTTC
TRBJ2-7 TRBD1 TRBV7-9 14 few CASSLQGLGYEQYF TGTGCGAGCAGCTTACAGGGGCTCGGCTACGAGCAGTACTTC
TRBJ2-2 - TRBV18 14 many CASSRTEHTGELFF TGTGCCAGCTCACGGACAGAACACACCGGGGAGCTGTTTTTT
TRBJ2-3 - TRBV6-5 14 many CASSPRDLPDTQYF TGTGCCAGCAGCCCCAGGGATCTCCCAGATACGCAGTATTTT
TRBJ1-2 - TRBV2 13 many CASTPWAGYGYTF TGTGCCAGCACTCCTTGGGCAGGTTATGGCTACACCTTC
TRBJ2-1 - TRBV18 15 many CASSPYSGSYNEQFF TGTGCCAGCTCACCTTATAGCGGTTCCTACAATGAGCAGTTCTTC
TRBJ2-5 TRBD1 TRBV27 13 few CASSWGRGETQYF TGTGCCAGCAGTTGGGGCAGGGGGGAGACCCAGTACTTC
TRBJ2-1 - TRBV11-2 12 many CASSLSGYEQFF TGTGCCAGCAGCTTAAGCGGGTATGAGCAGTTCTTC
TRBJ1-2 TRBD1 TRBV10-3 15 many CAISELRGASYGYTF TGTGCCATCAGTGAACTCAGGGGGGCTAGCTATGGCTACACCTTC
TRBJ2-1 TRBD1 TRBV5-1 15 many CASSWGQGAYNEQFF TGCGCCAGCAGCTGGGGACAGGGGGCCTACAATGAGCAGTTCTTC
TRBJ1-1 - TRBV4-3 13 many CASSQVRGAEAFF TGCGCCAGCAGCCAAGTCCGTGGAGCTGAAGCTTTCTTT
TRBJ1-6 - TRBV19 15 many CASSLLEETNSPLHF TGTGCCAGTAGCCTCCTCGAGGAGACTAATTCACCCCTCCACTTT
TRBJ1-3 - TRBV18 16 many CASSPYDSSSGNTIYF TGTGCCAGCTCACCCTACGACAGTAGCTCTGGAAACACCATATATTTT